One sample yielded the 5 T cell receptor beta chains listed below, sequenced in a study of cytomegalovirus exposure and HLA in healthy donors. The PCR was carried out with 60 Vbeta primers and 13 Jbeta primers. Using immunoSEQ multiplex PCR, the repertoire was profiled, and TCRdb retains in-frame clones only, with some absent. The sample holds approximately 110,000 clones, 65% to 80% seen once. What was sequenced was PBMCs. These receptors were taken from a woman in her thirties or forties in good health and CMV-seronegative.

This clone was seen only once. The rearrangement uses TRBV5-1 and TRBJ2-5; 7 bases map to TRBD1. TRBJ2-7 explains the end of the DNA better; the J call may be wrong. This CDR3 spans 13 amino acids. Germline V gives CDR1 SGHRS, CDR2 YFSETQ. DNA of the CDR3: TGCGCCAGCAGCCCGGGACAGAACTACGAGCAGTACTTC. Encoded protein: CASSPGQNYEQYF.

This chain connects TRBV5-4 to TRBJ2-1; 7 nucleotides agree with TRBD2. This CDR3 spans 16 amino acids. In germline, CDR1 is SGHNT, CDR2 YYREEE (reference sequence). V lost 1 base to trimming and J lost 4 bases; unmatched junction nucleotides: 8. The CDR3 DNA reads TGTGCCAGCAGCTTGTTGTGGGTCGGGGGGTACAATGAGCAGTTCTTC. It translates to CASSLLWVGGYNEQFF. Complete variable domain (other parts from reference TRBV5-4 and TRBJ2-1): ETGVTQSPTHLIKTRGQQVTLRCSSQSGHNTVSWYQQALGQGPQFIFQYYREEENGRGNFPPRFSGLQFPNYSSELNVNALELDDSALYLCASSLLWVGGYNEQFFGPGTRLTVL.

Comment on this clone: The same CDR3 can be traced to other DNA sequences in this sample. The chain joins TRBV5-4 to TRBJ1-2; D unresolved. Trimming cost V 0 bases and J 4 bases, with 13 bases left between them. Germline CDR1 and CDR2: SGHNT and YYREEE (reference sequence). CDR3 size: 15 residues. The CDR3 nucleotides read TGTGCCAGCAGCTTGGATTCCGGGATTACCTATGGCTACACCTTC. Its translation is CASSLDSGITYGYTF.

V is TRBV28 and J is TRBJ2-1, with D possibly matching TRBD2 (6 bases). CDR3 length equals 19 residues. The V gene's germline CDR1 is MDHEN and CDR2 SYDVKM. The V end was cut by 5 bases, the J end by 4 bases, with 27 bases between. CDR3: CASSGSPGLYRRGYNEQFF. DNA of the CDR3: TGTGCCAGCAGTGGATCCCCAGGCCTTTATCGGCGGGGTTACAATGAGCAGTTCTTC.

The rearrangement uses TRBV15 and TRBJ1-3; D possibly corresponds to TRBD1 (5 bases). CDR1 and CDR2 from the germline V gene are LNHNV and YYDKDF (reference sequence). The V end was cut by 0 bases, the J end by 4 bases, with 10 bases between. The CDR3 is 15 amino acids. CDR3 nucleotide sequence: TGTGCCACCAGCAGAGATGCAGGGCGGGGAAACACCATATATTTT. Translation gives CATSRDAGRGNTIYF.